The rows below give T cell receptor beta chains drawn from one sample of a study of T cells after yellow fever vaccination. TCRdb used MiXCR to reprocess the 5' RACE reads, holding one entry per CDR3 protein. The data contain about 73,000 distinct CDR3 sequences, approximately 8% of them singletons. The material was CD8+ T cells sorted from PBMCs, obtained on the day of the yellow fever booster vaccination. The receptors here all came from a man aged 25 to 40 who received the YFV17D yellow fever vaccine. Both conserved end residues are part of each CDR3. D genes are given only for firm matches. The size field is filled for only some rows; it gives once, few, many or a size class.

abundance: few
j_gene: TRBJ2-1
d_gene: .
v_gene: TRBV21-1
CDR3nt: TGTGCCAGCAGCAAACGAGGTATTCGTGTCCGAGGACAGGCGAACAATGAGCAGTTCTTC
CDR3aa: CASSKRGIRVRGQANNEQFF

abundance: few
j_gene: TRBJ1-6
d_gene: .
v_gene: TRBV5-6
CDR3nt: TGTGCCAGCAGCTTTTTGGGCCTCGGGTCCTATAATTCACCCCTCCACTTT
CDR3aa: CASSFLGLGSYNSPLHF

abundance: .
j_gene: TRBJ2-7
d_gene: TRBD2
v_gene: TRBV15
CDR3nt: TGTGCCACCAGCGGCGAACTAGCGGGTCTGTTGACCTACGAGCAGTACTTC
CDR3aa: CATSGELAGLLTYEQYF

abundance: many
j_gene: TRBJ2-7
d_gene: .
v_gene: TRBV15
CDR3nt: TGTGCCACCAGCAGAGCGGGAGCCTCCCACGAGCAGTACTTC
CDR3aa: CATSRAGASHEQYF

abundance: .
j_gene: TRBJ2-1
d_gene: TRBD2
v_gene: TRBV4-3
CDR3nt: TGCGCCAGCAGCCATGTTACTAGCGGAGTATACAATGAGCAGTTCTTC
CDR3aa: CASSHVTSGVYNEQFF

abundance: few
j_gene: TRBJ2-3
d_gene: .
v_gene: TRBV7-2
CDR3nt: TGTGCCAGCAGCTTAGCGTGGTGGAAGGCCCCCGTGGATACGCAGTATTTT
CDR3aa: CASSLAWWKAPVDTQYF

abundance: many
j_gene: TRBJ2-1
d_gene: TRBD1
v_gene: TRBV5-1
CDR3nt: TGCGCCAGCAGCCCCGGGCAGGGGGCAGGTGAGCAGTTCTTC
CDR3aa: CASSPGQGAGEQFF

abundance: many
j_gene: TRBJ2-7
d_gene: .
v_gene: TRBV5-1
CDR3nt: TGCGCCAGCAGCTTTACATCTTCCTACGAGCAGTACTTC
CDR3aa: CASSFTSSYEQYF

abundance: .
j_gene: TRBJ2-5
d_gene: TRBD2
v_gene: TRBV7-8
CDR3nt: TGTGCCAGCAGCTTAGGATCTCCGCCTAGCGGGAGGCGGGAGACCCAGTACTTC
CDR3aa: CASSLGSPPSGRRETQYF

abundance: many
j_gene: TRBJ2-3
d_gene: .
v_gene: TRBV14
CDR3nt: TGTGCCAGCAGCCATAGGGACCGCGCAGATACGCAGTATTTT
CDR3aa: CASSHRDRADTQYF

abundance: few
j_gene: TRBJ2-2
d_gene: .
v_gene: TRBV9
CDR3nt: TGTGCCAGCAGCGTAGACGGGAGCCGTACCGGGGAGCTGTTTTTT
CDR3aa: CASSVDGSRTGELFF

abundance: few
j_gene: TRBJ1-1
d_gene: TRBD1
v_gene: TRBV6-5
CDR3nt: TGTGCCAGCACCGAAAAAGGGGGCTTTTTCACTGAAGCTTTCTTT
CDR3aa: CASTEKGGFFTEAFF

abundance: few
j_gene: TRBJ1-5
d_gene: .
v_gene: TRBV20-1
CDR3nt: TGCAGTGCTACCCCCGGGGGGTATAGCAATCAGCCCCAGCATTTT
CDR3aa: CSATPGGYSNQPQHF

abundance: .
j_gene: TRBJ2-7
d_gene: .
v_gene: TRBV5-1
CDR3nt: TGCGCCAGCAGCAAAAACCGGGACCAACTCTACGAGCAGTACTTC
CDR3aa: CASSKNRDQLYEQYF

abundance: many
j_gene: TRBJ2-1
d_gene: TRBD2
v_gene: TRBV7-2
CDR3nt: TGTGCCAGCAGCTTAGGGATAGCGGGAGGGGATGAGCAGTTCTTC
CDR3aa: CASSLGIAGGDEQFF

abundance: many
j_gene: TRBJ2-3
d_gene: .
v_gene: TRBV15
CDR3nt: TGTGCCACCAGTCTCGGGGTTGGGGGGCTATCAGATACGCAGTATTTT
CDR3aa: CATSLGVGGLSDTQYF

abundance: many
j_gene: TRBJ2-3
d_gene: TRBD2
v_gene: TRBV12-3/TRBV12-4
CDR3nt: TGTGCCAGCAGTTGGGGGACTAGCGGGTTAGATACGCAGTATTTT
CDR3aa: CASSWGTSGLDTQYF

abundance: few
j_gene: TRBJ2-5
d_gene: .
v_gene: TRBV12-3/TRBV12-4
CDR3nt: TGTGCCAGCACTCCCCTCGGGGAAGGGCGACAAGAGACCCAGTACTTC
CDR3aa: CASTPLGEGRQETQYF

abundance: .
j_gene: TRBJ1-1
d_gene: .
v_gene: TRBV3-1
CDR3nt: TGTGCCAGCAGCCAAGATGGCGGGGTTGGAACTGAAGCTTTCTTT
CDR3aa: CASSQDGGVGTEAFF

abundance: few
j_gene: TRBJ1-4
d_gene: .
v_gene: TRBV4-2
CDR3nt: TGTGCCAGCAGCCAAGATGAGTCCACCCGAGGGGAAAAACTGTTTTTT
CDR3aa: CASSQDESTRGEKLFF

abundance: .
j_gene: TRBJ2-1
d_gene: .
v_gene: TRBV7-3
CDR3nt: TGTACCAGCAGCTTATCGACGGGAGTGAACAATGAGCAGTTCTTC
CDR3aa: CTSSLSTGVNNEQFF

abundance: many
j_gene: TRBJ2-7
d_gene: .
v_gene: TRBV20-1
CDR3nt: TGCAGTGCTCTATCGGCGGACTCCTCCTACGAGCAGTACTTC
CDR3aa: CSALSADSSYEQYF

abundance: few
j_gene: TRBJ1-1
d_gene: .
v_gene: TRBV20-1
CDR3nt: TGCAGTGCTAGAGCGGGACACATGAACACTGAAGCTTTCTTT
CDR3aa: CSARAGHMNTEAFF

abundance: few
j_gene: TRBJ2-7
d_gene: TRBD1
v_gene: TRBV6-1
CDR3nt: TGTGCCAGCAGGATCCGGGACAGTACCTACGAGCAGTACTTC
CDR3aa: CASRIRDSTYEQYF

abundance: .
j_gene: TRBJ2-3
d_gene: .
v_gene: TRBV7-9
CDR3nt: TGTGCCAGCAGCTTATTATTATCTAGCACAGATACGCAGTATTTT
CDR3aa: CASSLLLSSTDTQYF

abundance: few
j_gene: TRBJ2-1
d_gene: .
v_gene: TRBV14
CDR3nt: TGTGCCAGCAGCCAGACCGCGGGTGAGCAGTTCTTC
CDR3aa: CASSQTAGEQFF

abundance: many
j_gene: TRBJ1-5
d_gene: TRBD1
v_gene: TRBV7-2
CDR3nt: TGTGCCAGCAGCTTAGGACAGGGTCACAATCAGCCCCAGCATTTT
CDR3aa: CASSLGQGHNQPQHF

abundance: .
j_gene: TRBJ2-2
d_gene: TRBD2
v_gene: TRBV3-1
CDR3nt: TGTGCCTTCAGTTTTAGCCTAGCGGGAGTTCGGACCGGGGAGCTGTTTTTT
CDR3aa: CAFSFSLAGVRTGELFF

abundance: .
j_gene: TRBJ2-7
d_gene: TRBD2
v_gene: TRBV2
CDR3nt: TGTGCCAGCGGAACGGGAGGTTTCTCCTACGAGCAGTACTTC
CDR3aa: CASGTGGFSYEQYF

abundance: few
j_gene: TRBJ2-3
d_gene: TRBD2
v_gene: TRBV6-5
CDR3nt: TGTGCCAGCAGTTATTCGGCTAGCGGGGGATCGGGGGATACGCAGTATTTT
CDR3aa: CASSYSASGGSGDTQYF

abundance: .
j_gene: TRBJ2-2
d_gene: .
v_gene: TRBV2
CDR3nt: TGTGCCAGCAGTGAATCTCGGGCCAGCGGGGAGCTGTTTTTT
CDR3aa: CASSESRASGELFF

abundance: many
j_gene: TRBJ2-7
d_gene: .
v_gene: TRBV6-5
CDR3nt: TGTGCCAGCAGTTACCTAAACCCAGCGACCGGCTCCTACGAGCAGTACTTC
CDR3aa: CASSYLNPATGSYEQYF

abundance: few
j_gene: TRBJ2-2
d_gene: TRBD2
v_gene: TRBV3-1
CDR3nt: TGTGCCACCTTCCTTTACGGGACTAAGAACACCGGGGAGCTGTTTTTT
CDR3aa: CATFLYGTKNTGELFF

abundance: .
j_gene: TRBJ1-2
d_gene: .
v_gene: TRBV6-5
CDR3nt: TGTGCCAGCAGTTACTCGCGGGGTTATGGCTACACCTTC
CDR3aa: CASSYSRGYGYTF

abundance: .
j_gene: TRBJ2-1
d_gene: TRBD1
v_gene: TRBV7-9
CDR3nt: TGTGCCAGCTTCACCGGGACAGTCTACAATGAGCAGTTCTTC
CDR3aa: CASFTGTVYNEQFF

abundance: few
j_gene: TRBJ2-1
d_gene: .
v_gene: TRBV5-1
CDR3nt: TGCGCCAGCAGCTTGGTAGGAGGTACATACAATGAGCAGTTCTTC
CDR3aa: CASSLVGGTYNEQFF

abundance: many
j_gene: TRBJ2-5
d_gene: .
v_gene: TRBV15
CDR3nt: TGTGCCACCAGCTCCTCGGGGAGGACCCAGTACTTC
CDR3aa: CATSSSGRTQYF

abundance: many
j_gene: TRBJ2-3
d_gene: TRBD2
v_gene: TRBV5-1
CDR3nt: TGCGCCAGCAGCCTCCGGGGGGGCACAGATACGCAGTATTTT
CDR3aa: CASSLRGGTDTQYF

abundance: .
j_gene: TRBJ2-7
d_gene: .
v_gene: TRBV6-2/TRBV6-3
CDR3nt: TGTGCCAGCAGTCCCATCCCTCTAGCAGTAACATCCTACGAGCAGTACTTC
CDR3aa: CASSPIPLAVTSYEQYF

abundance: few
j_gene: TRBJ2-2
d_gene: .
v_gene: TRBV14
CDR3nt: TGTGCCAGCAGCCAAGATCCCTCTTGGGCCGGGGAGCTGTTTTTT
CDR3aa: CASSQDPSWAGELFF

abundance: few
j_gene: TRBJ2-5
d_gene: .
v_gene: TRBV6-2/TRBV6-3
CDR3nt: TGTGCCAGCAGTTACTACCAAGAGACCCAGTACTTC
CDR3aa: CASSYYQETQYF

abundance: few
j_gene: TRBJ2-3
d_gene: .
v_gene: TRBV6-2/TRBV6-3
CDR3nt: TGTGCCAGCACTCCCAAACGGACCACAGATACGCAGTATTTT
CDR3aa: CASTPKRTTDTQYF

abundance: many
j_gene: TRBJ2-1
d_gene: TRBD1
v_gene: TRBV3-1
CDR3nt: TGTGCCAGCAGCGTCCGACAGGGGGCGCTTGACGGGATGTACAATGAGCAGTTCTTC
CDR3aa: CASSVRQGALDGMYNEQFF

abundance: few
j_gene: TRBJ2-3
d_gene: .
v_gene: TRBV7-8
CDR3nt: TGTGCCAGCAGCTTAGAAGGACACTTCACAGATACGCAGTATTTT
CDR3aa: CASSLEGHFTDTQYF

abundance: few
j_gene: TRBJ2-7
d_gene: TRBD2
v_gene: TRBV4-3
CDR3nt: TGCGCCAGCAGCCAGACTAGCGGGGATCTCTGGGGCTACGAGCAGTACTTC
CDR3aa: CASSQTSGDLWGYEQYF

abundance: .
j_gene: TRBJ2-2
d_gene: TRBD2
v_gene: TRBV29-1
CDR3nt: TGCAGCGTAGGACTAGCGGGGCCATGGGAGCTGTTTTTT
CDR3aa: CSVGLAGPWELFF

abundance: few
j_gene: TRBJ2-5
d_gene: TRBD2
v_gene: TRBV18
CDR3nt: TGTGCCAGCTCACCCGCTAGCGGGAGGATGGCAGAGACCCAGTACTTC
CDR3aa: CASSPASGRMAETQYF

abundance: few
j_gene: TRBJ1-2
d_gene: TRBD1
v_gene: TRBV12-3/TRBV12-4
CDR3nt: TGTGCCAGCAGTTTATTTCTGGGACAGAGCTATGGCTACACCTTC
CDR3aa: CASSLFLGQSYGYTF

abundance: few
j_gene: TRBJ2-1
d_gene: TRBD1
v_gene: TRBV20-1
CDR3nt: TGCAGTGCCCCGGGGACAGGGGGCTACAATGAGCAGTTCTTC
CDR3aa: CSAPGTGGYNEQFF

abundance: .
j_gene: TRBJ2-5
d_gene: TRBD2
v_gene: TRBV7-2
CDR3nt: TGTGCCAGCAGCTTGTGGGGGGGGGAAGAGACCCAGTACTTC
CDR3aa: CASSLWGGEETQYF

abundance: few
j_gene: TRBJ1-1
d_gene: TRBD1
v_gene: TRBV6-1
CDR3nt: TGTGCCAGCAGCCCTTTGGACAGGGCTGAAGCTTTCTTT
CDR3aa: CASSPLDRAEAFF

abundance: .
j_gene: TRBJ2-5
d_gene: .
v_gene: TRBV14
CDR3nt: TGTGCCAGCAGCCAAGATGGCTGGGAGACCCAGTACTTC
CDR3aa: CASSQDGWETQYF

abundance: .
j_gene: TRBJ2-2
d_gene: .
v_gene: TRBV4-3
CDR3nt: TGCGCCAGCAGCCAAGGGGTTGGCCCGAAGGGGGGGCGCATTTGGGATTACACCGGGGAGCTGTTTTTT
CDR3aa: CASSQGVGPKGGRIWDYTGELFF

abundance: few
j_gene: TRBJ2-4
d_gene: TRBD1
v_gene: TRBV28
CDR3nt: TGTGCCAGCACCTGGGACAGCAAAAACATTCAGTACTTC
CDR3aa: CASTWDSKNIQYF

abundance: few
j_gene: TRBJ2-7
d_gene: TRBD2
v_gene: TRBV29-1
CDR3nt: TGCAGCGTTGTAGAGGCTAGCGGCTACGAGCAGTACTTC
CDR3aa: CSVVEASGYEQYF